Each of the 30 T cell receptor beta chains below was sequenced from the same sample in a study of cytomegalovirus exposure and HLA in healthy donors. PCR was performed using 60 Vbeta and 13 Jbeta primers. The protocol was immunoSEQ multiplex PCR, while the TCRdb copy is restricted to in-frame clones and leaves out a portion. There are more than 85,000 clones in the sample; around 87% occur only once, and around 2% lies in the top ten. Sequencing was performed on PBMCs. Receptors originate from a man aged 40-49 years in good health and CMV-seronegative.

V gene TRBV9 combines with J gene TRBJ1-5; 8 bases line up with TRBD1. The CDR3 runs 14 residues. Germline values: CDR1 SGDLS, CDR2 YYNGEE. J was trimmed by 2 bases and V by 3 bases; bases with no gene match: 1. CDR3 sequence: CASSATGGNQPQHF. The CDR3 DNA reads TGTGCCAGCAGCGCGACAGGGGGCAATCAGCCCCAGCATTTT.

The CDR3 DNA reads TGTGCCAGCAGTTCCCGGACAGGGGCTTCCTCGCCCCAGCATTTT. Translation: CASSSRTGASSPQHF. This chain joins TRBV28 and TRBJ1-5; TRBD1 matches at 9 bases. J gave up 9 bases and V 4 bases, and 10 bases lay outside the gene matches. Germline V CDR1 and CDR2: MDHEN, SYDVKM. The CDR3 runs 15 residues.

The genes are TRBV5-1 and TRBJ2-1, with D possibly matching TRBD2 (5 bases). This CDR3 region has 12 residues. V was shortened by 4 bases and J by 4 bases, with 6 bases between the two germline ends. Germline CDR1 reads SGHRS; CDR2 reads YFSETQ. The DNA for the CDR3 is TGCGCCAGCAGCGGCGGGTACAATGAGCAGTTCTTC. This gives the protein CASSGGYNEQFF.

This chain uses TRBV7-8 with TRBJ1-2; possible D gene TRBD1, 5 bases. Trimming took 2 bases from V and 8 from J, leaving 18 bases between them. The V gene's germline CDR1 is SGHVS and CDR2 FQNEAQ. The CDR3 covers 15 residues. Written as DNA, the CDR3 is TGTGCCAGCAGCTTATCGGGGGGTTATAGAGGCGGCTACACCTTC. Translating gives CASSLSGGYRGGYTF.

DNA for the CDR3: TGTGCCTGGAGTGCTGGACGGGGGGGCAAGGATGAGCAGTTCTTC. Its translation: CAWSAGRGGKDEQFF. This chain uses TRBV30 with TRBJ2-1, with 8 bases fitting TRBD2. V lost 1 base to trimming and J lost 8 bases; unmatched junction nucleotides: 10. The length of the CDR3 is 15 residues. Germline CDR1 reads GTSNPN; CDR2 reads SVGIG (reference sequence).

DNA of the CDR3: TGTGCCAGCAGTCCGACCATCCGGGTAGAGGGGAACACTGAAGCTTTCTTT. It translates to CASSPTIRVEGNTEAFF. The rearrangement links TRBV5-4 to TRBJ1-1, with D unresolved. Trimming left V 5 bases short and J 1 base short, with 21 bases between. CDR3 length: 17 residues. From germline, CDR1 is SGHNT and CDR2 YYREEE (reference sequence).

This CDR3 is CASSVGSGGASMNTEAFF. Here the CDR3 DNA reads TGTGCCAGCAGCGTAGGGTCAGGGGGCGCCTCCATGAACACTGAAGCTTTCTTT. The chain carries TRBV9 and TRBJ1-1; 8 bases align to TRBD1. Germline V CDR1 and CDR2: SGDLS, YYNGEE. The CDR3 has 18 amino acids. The V segment lost 0 bases and the J segment 0 bases; nucleotides outside the gene matches: 10. Drawing the rest from reference TRBV9 and TRBJ1-1, the complete variable domain is DSGVTQTPKHLITATGQRVTLRCSPRSGDLSVYWYQQSLDQGLQFLIQYYNGEERAKGNILERFSAQQFPDLHSELNLSSLELGDSALYFCASSVGSGGASMNTEAFFGQGTRLTVV.

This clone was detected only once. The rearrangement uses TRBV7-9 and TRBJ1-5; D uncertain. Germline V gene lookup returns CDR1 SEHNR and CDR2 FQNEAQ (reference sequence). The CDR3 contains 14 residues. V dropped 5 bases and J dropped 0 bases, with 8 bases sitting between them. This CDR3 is CASSPHISNQPQHF. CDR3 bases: TGTGCCAGCAGCCCGCACATTAGCAATCAGCCCCAGCATTTT.

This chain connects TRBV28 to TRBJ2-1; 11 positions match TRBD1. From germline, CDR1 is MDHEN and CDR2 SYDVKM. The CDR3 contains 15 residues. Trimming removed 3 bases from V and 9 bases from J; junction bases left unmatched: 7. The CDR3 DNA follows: TGTGCCAGCAGTTTCACAAGGACAGGGGGCGGTGAGCAGTTCTTC. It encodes CASSFTRTGGGEQFF. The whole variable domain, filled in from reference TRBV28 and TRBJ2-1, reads DVKVTQSSRYLVKRTGEKVFLECVQDMDHENMFWYRQDPGLGLRLIYFSYDVKMKEKGDIPEGYSVSREKKERFSLILESASTNQTSMYLCASSFTRTGGGEQFFGPGTRLTVL.

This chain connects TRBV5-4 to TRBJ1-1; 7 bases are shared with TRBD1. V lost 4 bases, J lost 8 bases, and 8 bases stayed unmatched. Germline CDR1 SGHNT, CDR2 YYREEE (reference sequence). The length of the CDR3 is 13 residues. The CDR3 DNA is TGTGCCAGCAGCCCCGGACAGGTCGGGGAAGCTTTCTTT. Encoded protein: CASSPGQVGEAFF.

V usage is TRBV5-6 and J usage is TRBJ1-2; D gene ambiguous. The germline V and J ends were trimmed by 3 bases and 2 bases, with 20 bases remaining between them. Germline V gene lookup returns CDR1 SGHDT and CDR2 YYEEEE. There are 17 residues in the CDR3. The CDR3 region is CASSSISLLLTNYGYTF. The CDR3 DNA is TGTGCCAGCAGCTCGATCTCTTTATTACTGACAAACTATGGCTACACCTTC.

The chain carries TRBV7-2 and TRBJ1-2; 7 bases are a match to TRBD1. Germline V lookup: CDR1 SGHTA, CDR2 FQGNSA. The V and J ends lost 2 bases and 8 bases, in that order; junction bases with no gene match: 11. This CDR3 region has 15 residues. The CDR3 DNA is TGTGCCAGCAGCTTAAGGGGGCCGGGGGCTGGCGGCTACACCTTC. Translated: CASSLRGPGAGGYTF.

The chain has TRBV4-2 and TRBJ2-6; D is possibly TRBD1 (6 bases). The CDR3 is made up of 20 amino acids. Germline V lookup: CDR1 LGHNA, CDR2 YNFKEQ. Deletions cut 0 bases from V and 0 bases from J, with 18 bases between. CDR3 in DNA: TGTGCCAGCAGCCAAGATACTAAGGGACACACGATCTCTGGGGCCAACGTCCTGACTTTC. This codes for CASSQDTKGHTISGANVLTF.

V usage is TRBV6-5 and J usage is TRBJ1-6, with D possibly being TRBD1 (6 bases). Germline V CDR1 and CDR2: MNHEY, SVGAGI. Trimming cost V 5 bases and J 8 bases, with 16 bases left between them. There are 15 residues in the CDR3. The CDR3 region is CASSQMLGGHSPLHF. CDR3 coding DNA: TGTGCCAGCAGTCAGATGTTGGGGGGGCATTCACCCCTCCACTTT.

This chain's CDR3 is CASSLEQESNQPQHF. CDR3 bases: TGTGCCAGCAGCTTAGAGCAGGAAAGCAATCAGCCCCAGCATTTT. The chain combines TRBV7-6 with TRBJ1-5, with D hard to call. Trimming pared 1 base from V and 1 base from J, leaving 8 bases between. Per germline, CDR1 SGHVS and CDR2 FNYEAQ. The CDR3 has 15 residues.

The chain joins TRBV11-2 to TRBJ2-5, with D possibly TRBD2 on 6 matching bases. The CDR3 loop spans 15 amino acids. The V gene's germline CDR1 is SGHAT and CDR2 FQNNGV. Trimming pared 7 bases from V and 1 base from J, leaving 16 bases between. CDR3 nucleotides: TGTGCCAGCACTCGTGGGGAGGCTTCCCAAGAGACCCAGTACTTC. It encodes CASTRGEASQETQYF. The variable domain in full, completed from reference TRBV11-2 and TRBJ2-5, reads EAGVAQSPRYKIIEKRQSVAFWCNPISGHATLYWYQQILGQGPKLLIQFQNNGVVDDSQLPKDRFSAERLKGVDSTLKIQPAKLEDSAVYLCASTRGEASQETQYFGPGTRLLVL.

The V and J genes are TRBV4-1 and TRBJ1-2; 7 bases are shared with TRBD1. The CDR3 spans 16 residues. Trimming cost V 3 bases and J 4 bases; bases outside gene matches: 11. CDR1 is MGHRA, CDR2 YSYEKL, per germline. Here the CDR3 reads CASSHDRVSPSYGYTF. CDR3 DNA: TGCGCCAGCAGCCACGACAGGGTTAGTCCGAGCTATGGCTACACCTTC.

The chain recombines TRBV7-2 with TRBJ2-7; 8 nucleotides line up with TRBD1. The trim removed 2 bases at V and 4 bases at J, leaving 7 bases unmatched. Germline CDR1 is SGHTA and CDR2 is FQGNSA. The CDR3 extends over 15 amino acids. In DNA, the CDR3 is TGTGCCAGCAGCTTATCCGGACAGGGTACATACGAGCAGTACTTC. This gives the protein CASSLSGQGTYEQYF.

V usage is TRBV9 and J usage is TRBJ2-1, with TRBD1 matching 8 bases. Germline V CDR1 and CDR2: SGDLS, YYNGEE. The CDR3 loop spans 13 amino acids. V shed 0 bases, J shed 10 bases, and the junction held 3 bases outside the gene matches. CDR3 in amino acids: CASSVGTGYEQFF. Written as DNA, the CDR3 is TGTGCCAGCAGCGTAGGGACAGGGTACGAGCAGTTCTTC.

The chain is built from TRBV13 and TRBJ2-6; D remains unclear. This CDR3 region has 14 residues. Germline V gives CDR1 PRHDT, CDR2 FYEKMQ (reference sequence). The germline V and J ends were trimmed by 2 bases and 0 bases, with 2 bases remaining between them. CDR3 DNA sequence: TGTGCCAGCAGCTTACACTCTGGGGCCAACGTCCTGACTTTC. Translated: CASSLHSGANVLTF.

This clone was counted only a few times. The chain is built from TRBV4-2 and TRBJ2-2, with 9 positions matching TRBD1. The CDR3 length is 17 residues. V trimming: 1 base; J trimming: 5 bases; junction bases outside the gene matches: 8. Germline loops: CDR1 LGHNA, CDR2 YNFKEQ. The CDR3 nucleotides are TGTGCCAGCAGCCAAGGAGTGGGACAGGGTTTGACCGGGGAGCTGTTTTTT. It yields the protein CASSQGVGQGLTGELFF.

CDR3: CASTDRGPGELFF. The CDR3, as DNA: TGTGCCAGCACCGACAGGGGGCCCGGGGAGCTGTTTTTT. V is TRBV28 and J is TRBJ2-2; TRBD1 aligns across 10 bases. The V and J ends lost 7 bases and 6 bases, in that order; junction bases with no gene match: 2. The germline V gene encodes CDR1 MDHEN and CDR2 SYDVKM. There are 13 residues in the CDR3.

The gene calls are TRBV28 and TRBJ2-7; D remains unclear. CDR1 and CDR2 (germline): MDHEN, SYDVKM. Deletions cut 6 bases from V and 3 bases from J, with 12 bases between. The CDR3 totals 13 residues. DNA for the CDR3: TGTGCCAGCAGGAGAACAGCAGTCTACGAGCAGTACTTC. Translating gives CASRRTAVYEQYF.

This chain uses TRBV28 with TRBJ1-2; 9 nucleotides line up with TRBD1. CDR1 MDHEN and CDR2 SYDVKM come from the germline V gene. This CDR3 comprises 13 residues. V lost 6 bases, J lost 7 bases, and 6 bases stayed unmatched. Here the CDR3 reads CASRRTGAGGYTF. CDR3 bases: TGTGCCAGCAGACGGACAGGGGCGGGTGGCTACACCTTC.

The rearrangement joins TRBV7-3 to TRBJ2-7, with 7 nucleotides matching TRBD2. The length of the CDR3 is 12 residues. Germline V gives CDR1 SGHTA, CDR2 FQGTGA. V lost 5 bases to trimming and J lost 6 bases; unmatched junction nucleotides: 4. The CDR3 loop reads CASSPGGSEQYF. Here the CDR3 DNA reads TGTGCCAGCAGCCCGGGGGGATCCGAGCAGTACTTC.

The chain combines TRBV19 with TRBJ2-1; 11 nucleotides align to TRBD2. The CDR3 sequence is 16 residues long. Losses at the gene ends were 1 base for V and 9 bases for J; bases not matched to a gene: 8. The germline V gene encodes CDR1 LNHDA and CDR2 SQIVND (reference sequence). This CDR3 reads CASSIVRMTSGVEQFF. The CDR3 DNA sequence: TGTGCCAGTAGTATAGTCCGGATGACTAGCGGGGTTGAGCAGTTCTTC. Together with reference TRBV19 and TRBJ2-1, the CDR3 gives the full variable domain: DGGITQSPKYLFRKEGQNVTLSCEQNLNHDAMYWYRQDPGQGLRLIYYSQIVNDFQKGDIAEGYSVSREKKESFPLTVTSAQKNPTAFYLCASSIVRMTSGVEQFFGPGTRLTVL.

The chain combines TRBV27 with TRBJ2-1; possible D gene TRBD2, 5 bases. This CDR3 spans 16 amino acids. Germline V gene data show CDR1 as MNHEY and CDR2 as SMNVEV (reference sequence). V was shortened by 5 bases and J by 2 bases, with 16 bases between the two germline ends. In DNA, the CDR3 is TGTGCCAGCAGTCCCCGGGCCCTCGGGACCTACAATGAGCAGTTCTTC. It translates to CASSPRALGTYNEQFF.

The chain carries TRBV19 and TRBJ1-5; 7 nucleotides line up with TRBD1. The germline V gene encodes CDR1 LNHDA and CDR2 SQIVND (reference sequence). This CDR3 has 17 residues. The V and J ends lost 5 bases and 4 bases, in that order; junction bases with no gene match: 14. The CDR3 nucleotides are TGTGCCAGTAGTCTCCACGCTAAACAGGGGCTTAATCAGCCCCAGCATTTT. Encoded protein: CASSLHAKQGLNQPQHF.

The CDR3 sequence: CASSRTGGGNSPLHF. CDR3 coding DNA: TGTGCCAGCAGCCGAACCGGCGGGGGTAATTCACCCCTCCACTTT. The rearrangement joins TRBV7-6 to TRBJ1-6, with D possibly TRBD1 on 5 matching bases. V gave up 5 bases and J gave up 6 bases, with 14 bases separating them. Germline V gene data show CDR1 as SGHVS and CDR2 as FNYEAQ. The CDR3 spans 15 residues. The whole variable domain, filled in from reference TRBV7-6 and TRBJ1-6, reads GAGVSQSPRYKVTKRGQDVALRCDPISGHVSLYWYRQALGQGPEFLTYFNYEAQQDKSGLPNDRFSAERPEGSISTLTIQRTEQRDSAMYRCASSRTGGGNSPLHFGNGTRLTVT.

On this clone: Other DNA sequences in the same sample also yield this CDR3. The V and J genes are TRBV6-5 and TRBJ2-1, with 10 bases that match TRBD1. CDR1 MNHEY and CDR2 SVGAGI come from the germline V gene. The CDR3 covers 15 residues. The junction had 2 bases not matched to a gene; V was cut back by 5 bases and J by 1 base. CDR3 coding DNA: TGTGCCAGCAGTCGGACAGGGGGGTCCTACAATGAGCAGTTCTTC. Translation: CASSRTGGSYNEQFF.